This TCR beta chain appears in the sequencing data of a study of Ad26.COV2.S vaccination and SARS-CoV-2 variants. Study-level information: Ad26.COV2.S was injected intramuscularly once or twice, 56 days apart.

CDR3 length: 14 residues. Germline CDR1 and CDR2: MDHEN and SYDVKM. V gave up 2 bases and J gave up 8 bases, with 12 bases separating them. Treatment meaning: roughly 20 received Ad26.COV2.S at low or high dose, single or two shots; roughly five received placebo; per-sample allocation not given. Material that was analyzed had been drawn on day 63 after the first vaccine or placebo injection. Profiling relied on immunoSEQ multiplex PCR, and the TCRdb table lists in-frame clones only, not all of them. The data hold around 300,000 clones, with around 88% observed a single time. Sequencing was performed on peripheral blood, taken in a trial of Ad26.COV2.S vaccine versus placebo. J is TRBJ1-4 and V is TRBV28, with D uncertain. This TCR came from a person between 18 and 65 years old who received the Ad26.COV2.S COVID-19 vaccine or a placebo. CDR3 loop: CASSLTGEVEKLFF. The CDR3 bases are TGTGCCAGCAGTTTAACCGGGGAGGTCGAAAAACTGTTTTTT.